These 2 T cell receptor beta chains share one sample of origin, sequenced in a study of Graves' ophthalmopathy and Graves' hyperthyroidism. The TCR beta CDR3 regions underwent amplification from RNA transcripts. HTBI primers primed a first-round RT-PCR, and a second-round multiplex PCR followed. TCRdb reprocessed the multiplex PCR reads via MiXCR and lists one record per CDR3 protein. The sample lists about 370,000 distinct CDR3 sequences, 17% occurring once. The sample consisted of peripheral blood. All receptors come from an adult woman with stable Graves' hyperthyroidism.

V gene TRBV3-1 combines with J gene TRBJ1-1; D not resolved. CDR3 size: 13 residues. CDR1 LGHDT and CDR2 YNNKEL come from the germline V gene (reference sequence). V was clipped by 4 bases and J by 5 bases, with 11 bases between them. CDR3: CASSRIEKTEAFF. The CDR3 region has the DNA TGTGCCAGCAGCCGAATAGAGAAAACTGAAGCTTTCTTT.

About this clonotype itself: The missing conserved phenylalanine or tryptophan at the end of this CDR3 makes a read error likely. CDR3: CASRGQLNTEAFV. Written as DNA, the CDR3 is TGTGCCAGCCGGGGTCAATTGAACACTGAAGCTTTCGTT. The gene calls are TRBV7-9 and TRBJ1-1, with D unresolved. V was clipped by 8 bases and J by 0 bases, with 10 bases between them. The length of the CDR3 is 13 residues. Germline CDR1 reads SEHNR; CDR2 reads FQNEAQ (reference sequence).